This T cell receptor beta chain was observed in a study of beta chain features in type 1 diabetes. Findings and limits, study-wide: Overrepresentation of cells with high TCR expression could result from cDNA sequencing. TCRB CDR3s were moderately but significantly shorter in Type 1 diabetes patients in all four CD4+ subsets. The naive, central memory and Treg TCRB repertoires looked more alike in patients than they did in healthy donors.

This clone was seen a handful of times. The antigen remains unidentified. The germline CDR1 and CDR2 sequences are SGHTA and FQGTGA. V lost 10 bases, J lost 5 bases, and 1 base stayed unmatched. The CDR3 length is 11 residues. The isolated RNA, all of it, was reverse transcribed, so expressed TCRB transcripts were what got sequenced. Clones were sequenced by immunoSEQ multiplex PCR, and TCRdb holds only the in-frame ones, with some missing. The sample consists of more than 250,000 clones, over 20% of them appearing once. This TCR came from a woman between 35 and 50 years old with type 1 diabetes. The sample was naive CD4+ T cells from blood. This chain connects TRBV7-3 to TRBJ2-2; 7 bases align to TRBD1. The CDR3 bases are TGTGCCACAGGGGGTACCGGGGAGCTGTTTTTT. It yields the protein CATGGTGELFF.